Below are 13 T cell receptor beta chains sequenced from a single sample in a study of cytomegalovirus exposure and HLA in healthy donors. 60 Vbeta and 13 Jbeta primers were used in PCR. Repertoires were generated with immunoSEQ multiplex PCR, while TCRdb's copy carries only in-frame clones and drops some. The sample contains about 110,000 clones, 69% of which appear only once. Material: PBMCs. Source of these receptors: a woman between 65 and 79 years old in good health and CMV-seropositive.

The chain links TRBV5-1 to TRBJ2-3, with 9 bases lining up with TRBD2. The length of the CDR3 is 14 residues. Germline V gene sequence: CDR1 SGHRS, CDR2 YFSETQ. The V gene end was trimmed by 5 bases and the J gene end by 2 bases; junction bases not matched to a gene: 3. CDR3 nucleotide sequence: TGCGCCAGCAGGGGCGGGGGGGACACAGATACGCAGTATTTT. Amino acids: CASRGGGDTDTQYF.

The table lists this clone with a count of one. The chain recombines TRBV6-1 with TRBJ2-1; TRBD2 matches at 14 bases. The CDR3 is 16 residues long. Trimming cost V 2 bases and J 4 bases; bases outside gene matches: 1. CDR1 and CDR2 (germline): MNHNS, SASEGT. CDR3 nucleotide sequence: TGTGCCAGCAGTGAATGGACTAGCGGGGGGTACAATGAGCAGTTCTTC. It specifies CASSEWTSGGYNEQFF.

The chain couples TRBV5-6 to TRBJ2-1; 8 bases fit TRBD2. The trim removed 2 bases at V and 4 bases at J, leaving 5 bases unmatched. CDR3 length equals 15 residues. Germline CDR1 reads SGHDT; CDR2 reads YYEEEE. CDR3 region: CASSFWAGGYNEQFF. CDR3 DNA sequence: TGTGCCAGCAGCTTCTGGGCGGGGGGTTACAATGAGCAGTTCTTC. Using reference TRBV5-6 and TRBJ2-1 for the parts outside the CDR3, the full variable domain is DAGVTQSPTHLIKTRGQQVTLRCSPKSGHDTVSWYQQALGQGPQFIFQYYEEEERQRGNFPDRFSGHQFPNYSSELNVNALLLGDSALYLCASSFWAGGYNEQFFGPGTRLTVL.

The chain is built from TRBV27 and TRBJ1-2, with a possible D match to TRBD1 (5 bases). The CDR3 has 13 amino acids. With 11 bases removed from V and 2 bases from J, the gap between germline ends came to 15 bases. From germline, CDR1 is MNHEY and CDR2 SMNVEV (reference sequence). CDR3 residues: CASGRGDNYGYTF. CDR3 DNA sequence: TGTGCCTCAGGCCGGGGGGACAACTATGGCTACACCTTC.

The genes are TRBV5-1 and TRBJ1-6; the D is unclear. V lost 0 bases and J lost 4, with 8 bases in between. The CDR3 extends over 15 amino acids. Per the germline V gene, CDR1 is SGHRS and CDR2 is YFSETQ. The chain's CDR3 is CASSLAEGYNSPLHF. DNA of the CDR3: TGCGCCAGCAGCTTGGCCGAGGGTTATAATTCACCCCTCCACTTT.

This clone showed up just a few times. The rearrangement joins TRBV25-1 to TRBJ1-1; a weak D match, TRBD1 (5 bases). CDR1 is MGHDK, CDR2 SYGVNS, per germline. The CDR3 spans 13 residues. The ends were cut back, 2 bases at V and 4 bases at J, with 8 bases in the middle. CDR3 sequence (DNA): TGTGCCAGCAGTGAAGACAGCCCCACTGAAGCTTTCTTT. It codes for CASSEDSPTEAFF.

This chain uses TRBV30 with TRBJ1-2; D is uncertain. Germline lookup yields CDR1 GTSNPN and CDR2 SVGIG (reference sequence). The CDR3 is 12 amino acids. Trimming took 1 base from V and 7 from J, leaving 10 bases between them. The CDR3 loop reads CAWSGSGSGYTF. The CDR3 coding sequence is TGTGCCTGGAGTGGGTCCGGGAGTGGCTACACCTTC.

V is TRBV6-6 and J is TRBJ1-1; 8 bases line up with TRBD1. V was pared by 5 bases and J by 1 base, with 3 bases of the junction left unmatched. The CDR3 length is 14 residues. Germline V gives CDR1 MNHNY, CDR2 SVGAGI (reference sequence). The CDR3 region is CASSRGQENTEAFF. In DNA form, the CDR3 reads TGTGCCAGCAGTAGGGGACAGGAGAACACTGAAGCTTTCTTT.

The V call is TRBV5-4, the J call TRBJ2-5; tentative D call: TRBD1 (5 bases). Trimming took 4 bases from V and 5 from J, leaving 18 bases between them. CDR1 is SGHNT, CDR2 YYREEE, per germline (reference sequence). The CDR3 has 15 amino acids. This CDR3 is CASSQDTSYDETQYF. CDR3 bases: TGTGCCAGCAGCCAGGACACGTCGTACGATGAGACCCAGTACTTC.

The rearrangement uses TRBV7-2 and TRBJ1-6; 7 bases map to TRBD1. CDR3 length: 17 residues. Trimming removed 5 bases from V and 0 bases from J; junction bases left unmatched: 7. Germline CDR1 is SGHTA and CDR2 is FQGNSA. The chain's CDR3 is CASSQGGASSYNSPLHF. The CDR3 bases are TGTGCCAGCAGCCAGGGGGGTGCGAGCTCCTATAATTCACCCCTCCACTTT.

The chain has TRBV7-2 and TRBJ2-3; 7 positions agree with TRBD2. The CDR3 is 13 amino acids. J gave up 6 bases and V 4 bases, and 4 bases lay outside the gene matches. Germline CDR1 and CDR2: SGHTA and FQGNSA. CDR3 DNA: TGTGCCAGCAGCTCGACTAGCCTGGATACGCAGTATTTT. Residues: CASSSTSLDTQYF.

Here the CDR3 DNA reads TGTGCCAGCAGCCGCGAAGGGGTTTATCAGCCCCAGCATTTT. This translates into CASSREGVYQPQHF. The rearrangement joins TRBV5-8 to TRBJ1-5; TRBD1 might be the D (5 bases). Germline V gene sequence: CDR1 SGHTS, CDR2 YDEGEE. This CDR3 contains 14 residues. V lost 4 bases to trimming and J lost 5 bases, with 13 bases between them.

V and J are TRBV18 and TRBJ1-4; TRBD1 matches at 7 bases. Germline V gene data show CDR1 as KGHSH and CDR2 as LQKENI. J was trimmed by 5 bases and V by 6 bases; bases with no gene match: 12. The CDR3 runs to 16 residues. CDR3 in amino acids: CASSPQGGAINEKLFF. The CDR3 nucleotides read TGTGCCAGCTCGCCCCAGGGGGGAGCGATAAATGAAAAACTGTTTTTT.